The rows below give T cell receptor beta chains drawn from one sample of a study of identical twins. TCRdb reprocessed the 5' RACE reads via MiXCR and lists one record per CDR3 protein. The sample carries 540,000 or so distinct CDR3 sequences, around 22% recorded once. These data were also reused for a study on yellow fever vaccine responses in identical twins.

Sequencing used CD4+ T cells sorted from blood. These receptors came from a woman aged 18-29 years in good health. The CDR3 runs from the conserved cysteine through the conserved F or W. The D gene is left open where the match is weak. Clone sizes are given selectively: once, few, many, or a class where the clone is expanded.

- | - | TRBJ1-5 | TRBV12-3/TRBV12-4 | TGTGCCAGCGGCCGGGAGGGAACTGACTCGCGCAATCAGCCCCAGCATTTT | CASGREGTDSRNQPQHF
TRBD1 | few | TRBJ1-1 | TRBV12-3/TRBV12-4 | TGTGCCAGCAGGGCCGACAGGGCGAACACTGAAGCTTTCTTT | CASRADRANTEAFF
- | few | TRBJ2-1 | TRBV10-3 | TGTGCCATCAGTGAGTCTCTCGCCCAGACTAGATACAATGAGCAGTTCTTC | CAISESLAQTRYNEQFF
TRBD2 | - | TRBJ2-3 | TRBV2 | TGTGCCAGCAGTGCGGATAGCGGGAGTGCAGATACGCAGTATTTT | CASSADSGSADTQYF
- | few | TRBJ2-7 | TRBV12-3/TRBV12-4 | TGTGCCAGCAGTCCGCAGGATGGTTCGTACGAGCAGTACTTC | CASSPQDGSYEQYF
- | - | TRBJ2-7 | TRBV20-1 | TGCAGTGCCGGTGAGGGACGGGAATACGAGCAGTACTTC | CSAGEGREYEQYF
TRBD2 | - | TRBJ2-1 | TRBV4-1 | TGCGCCAGCAGCCAGGGGACTAGCGGGAGGAGCTCCTACAATGAGCAGTTCTTC | CASSQGTSGRSSYNEQFF
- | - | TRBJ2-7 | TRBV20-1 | TGCAGTGCGGGGGGACGTCCCTACGAGCAGTACTTC | CSAGGRPYEQYF
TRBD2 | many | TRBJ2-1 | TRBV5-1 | TGCGCCAGCAGCTTGTCTGGGAGGGCCTTTGAGCAGTTCTTC | CASSLSGRAFEQFF
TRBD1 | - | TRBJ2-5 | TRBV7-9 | TGTGCCAGCAGCTACCAGGGGGATTCGTACTTC | CASSYQGDSYF
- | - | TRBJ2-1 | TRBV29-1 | TGCAGCGCGACTAGTTTCAATGAGCAGTTCTTC | CSATSFNEQFF
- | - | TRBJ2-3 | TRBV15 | TGTGCCACCAGCAGAGATGGTTGGGATACGCAGTATTTT | CATSRDGWDTQYF
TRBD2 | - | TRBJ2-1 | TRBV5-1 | TGCGCCAGCAGCTTAGCGGGGGGGGCTGCACCACATGGTGAGCAGTTCTTC | CASSLAGGAAPHGEQFF
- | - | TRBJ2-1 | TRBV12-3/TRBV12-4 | TGTGCCAGCAGCATAGCGGATTCCTACAATGAGCAGTTCTTC | CASSIADSYNEQFF
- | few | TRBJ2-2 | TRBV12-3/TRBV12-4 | TGTGCCTGTTCCCCTACGGGGAACACCGGGGAGCTGTTTTTT | CACSPTGNTGELFF
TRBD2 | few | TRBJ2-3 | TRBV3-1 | TGTGCCAGCAGCCAACTAGCGGGGGCACCTGGAGATACGCAGTATTTT | CASSQLAGAPGDTQYF
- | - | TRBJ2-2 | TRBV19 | TGTGCCAGTAGGGCTCGGGCAGGGGCCGGGGAGCTGTTTTTT | CASRARAGAGELFF
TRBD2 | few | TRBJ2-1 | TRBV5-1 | TGCGCCAGCAGCCCGGATTTGGAGTCACTAGCGTTGAAGCAGTTCTTC | CASSPDLESLALKQFF
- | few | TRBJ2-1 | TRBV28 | TGTGCCAGCAGTTTACGGGGGTGGGAGTCTTTGGGTGAGCAGTTCTTC | CASSLRGWESLGEQFF
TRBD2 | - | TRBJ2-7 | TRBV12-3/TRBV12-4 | TGTGCCAGCAGACGAACTAGCGACGAGCAGTACTTC | CASRRTSDEQYF
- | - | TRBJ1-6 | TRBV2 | TGTGCCAGCAGTGAAGCCGGGAATTCACCCCTCCACTTT | CASSEAGNSPLHF
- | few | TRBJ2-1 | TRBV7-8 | TGTGCCAGCAGCTTAGTACTCTACGTAGAGGCCCCTTACAATGAGCAGTTCTTC | CASSLVLYVEAPYNEQFF
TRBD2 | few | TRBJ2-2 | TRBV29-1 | TGCAGCGTCCTGACTAGCGGGAGGCAGAACACCGGGGAGCTGTTTTTT | CSVLTSGRQNTGELFF
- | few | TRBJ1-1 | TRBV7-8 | TGTGCCGTCCGAGACAGTGCTGGAATCACTGAAGCTTTCTTT | CAVRDSAGITEAFF
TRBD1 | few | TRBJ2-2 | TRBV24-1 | TGTGCCACCTCGGAAACGGGACAGGGGGCGTACACCGGGGAGCTGTTTTTT | CATSETGQGAYTGELFF
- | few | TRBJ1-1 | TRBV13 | TGTGCCAGCACACGCTGGGGGGTGGGCACTGAAGCTTTCTTT | CASTRWGVGTEAFF
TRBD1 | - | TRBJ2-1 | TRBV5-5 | TGTGCCAGCAGCTCCAGGCCCGGACAGGGGGCCTATGAGCAGTTCTTC | CASSSRPGQGAYEQFF
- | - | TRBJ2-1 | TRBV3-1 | TGTGCCAGCAGCTGGGGACCTGAGCAGTTCTTC | CASSWGPEQFF
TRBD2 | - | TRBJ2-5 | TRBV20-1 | TGCAGTGCTAATGATTTGCGGGAGGGAGAGCAAGAGACCCAGTACTTC | CSANDLREGEQETQYF
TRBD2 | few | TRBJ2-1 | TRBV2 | TGTGCCAGCAGGATAGCGGGGGGTAATGAGCAGTTCTTC | CASRIAGGNEQFF
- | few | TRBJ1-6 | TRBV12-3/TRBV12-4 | TGTGCCAGCAGCGACGGGTTGAATTCACCCCTCCACTTT | CASSDGLNSPLHF
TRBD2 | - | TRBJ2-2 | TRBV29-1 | TGCAGCGTTTCCCCGACTAGCGGTGACACCGGGGAGCTGTTTTTT | CSVSPTSGDTGELFF
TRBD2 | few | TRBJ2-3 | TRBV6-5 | TGTGCCAGCAGTTACGGGAGCGGGAGGAGTAATACGCAGTATTTT | CASSYGSGRSNTQYF
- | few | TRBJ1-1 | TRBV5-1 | TGCGCCAGCAGCTTGGCGAACGGGTTCCCTGAAGCTTTCTTT | CASSLANGFPEAFF
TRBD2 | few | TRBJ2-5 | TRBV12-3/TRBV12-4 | TGTGCCAGCAGTTTAGCCCTAGCGGGGGACCAAGAGACCCAGTACTTC | CASSLALAGDQETQYF
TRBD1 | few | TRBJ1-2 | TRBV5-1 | TGCGCCAGCAGCGAATTCGGACAGGGCTATGGCTACACCTTC | CASSEFGQGYGYTF
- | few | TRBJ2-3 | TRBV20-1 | TGCAGTGTTACCCGTGGGGGGGCTACTAGCACAGATACGCAGTATTTT | CSVTRGGATSTDTQYF
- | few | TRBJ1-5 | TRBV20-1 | TGCAGTGCTCCCAAAAAGGGAAATCAGCCCCAGCATTTT | CSAPKKGNQPQHF
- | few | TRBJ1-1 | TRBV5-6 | TGTGCCAGCAGCTTGGTAGGGACCCTCGACCGTGAAGCTTTCTTT | CASSLVGTLDREAFF
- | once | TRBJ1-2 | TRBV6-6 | TGTGCCAGCACCACGCACCGGTCCGATGGCTACACCTTC | CASTTHRSDGYTF
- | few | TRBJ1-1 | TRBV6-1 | TGTGCCATCGGGACAAACACTGAAGCTTTCTTT | CAIGTNTEAFF
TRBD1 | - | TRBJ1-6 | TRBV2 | TGTGCCAGCAGTGAGAGGGGGCCGCTTTTCGCCCCCCTCCACTTT | CASSERGPLFAPLHF
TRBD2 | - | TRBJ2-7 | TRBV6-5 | TGTGCCAGCAGTTGGGGACTAGCGGGAGATAACGAGCAGTACTTC | CASSWGLAGDNEQYF
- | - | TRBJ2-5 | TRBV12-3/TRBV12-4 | TGTGCCAGCAGTTTAGGCGGGGTGGGGGAGACCCAGTACTTC | CASSLGGVGETQYF
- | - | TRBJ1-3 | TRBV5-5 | TGTGCCAGCGGCAGGGATCTCATGACTGGAAACACCATATATTTT | CASGRDLMTGNTIYF
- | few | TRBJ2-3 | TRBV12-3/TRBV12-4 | TGTGCCAGCAGTCCGGACGTTACAGATACGCAGTATTTT | CASSPDVTDTQYF
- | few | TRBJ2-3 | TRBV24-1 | TGTGCCACCAGTGATAGGCAGCACTCTAGCACAGATACGCAGTATTTT | CATSDRQHSSTDTQYF
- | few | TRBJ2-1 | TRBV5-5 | TGTGCCAGCAGCCTCCCCTCGGGTATCGATGAGCAGTTCTTC | CASSLPSGIDEQFF
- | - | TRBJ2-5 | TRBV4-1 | TGCGCCAGCAGCCACCCCATCGGCGGGAATGTGGAGACCCAGTACTTC | CASSHPIGGNVETQYF
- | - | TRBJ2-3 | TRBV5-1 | TGCGCCAGCAGCCGGGGGGGGACAGGGATCACAGATACGCAGTATTTT | CASSRGGTGITDTQYF
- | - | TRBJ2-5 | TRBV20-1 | TGCAGTGCCATGAGTCGGCGGGGGCCGTACCAAGAGACCCAGTACTTC | CSAMSRRGPYQETQYF